This entry concerns a single T cell receptor beta chain. Its specificity is unknown. The sample comes from a study of T cell repertoires in cytomegalovirus infection. Overall study: Matching HLA type and CMV infection were both indicated by public TCR beta signatures. Findings and limits, study-wide: Frequencies of public TCR beta families were cumulated, and this identified carriers of CMV plus the relevant HLA. The ex vivo response was dominated by HLA-C-restricted CMV-specific TCR beta clonotypes.

Each CDR3 protein gets one entry after TCRdb re-called the reads with MiXCR. The data contain hundreds of thousands of distinct CDR3 sequences, about 5.9% of them singletons. The germline V gene has CDR1 SGHDT and CDR2 YYEEEE. The CDR3 is made up of 14 amino acids. The V end was cut by 4 bases, the J end by 5 bases, with 15 bases between. This clonotype originated in a human donor in good health (CMV status not recorded). Some clones in this sample may be carry-over from other donors' samples. This sequence joins TRBV5-6 and TRBJ1-2; tentatively, D is TRBD1 (5 bases). The sample taken for sequencing was PBMCs. CDR3 loop: CASSLDPGPYGYTF. In nucleotides, the CDR3 is TGTGCCAGCAGCCTCGATCCGGGACCTTATGGCTACACCTTC.